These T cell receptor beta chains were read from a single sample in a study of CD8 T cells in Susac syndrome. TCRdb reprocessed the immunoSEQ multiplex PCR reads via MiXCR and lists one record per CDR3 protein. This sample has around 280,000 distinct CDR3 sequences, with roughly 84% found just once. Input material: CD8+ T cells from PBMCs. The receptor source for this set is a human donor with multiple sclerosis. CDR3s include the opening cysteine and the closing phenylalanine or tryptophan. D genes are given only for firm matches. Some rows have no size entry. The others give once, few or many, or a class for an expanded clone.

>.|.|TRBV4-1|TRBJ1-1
CASSQDGIEAFF
TGCGCCAGCAGCCAAGATGGAATAGAAGCTTTCTTT
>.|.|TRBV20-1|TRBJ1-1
CSARGWSAEAFF
TGCAGTGCTAGAGGTTGGTCCGCCGAAGCTTTCTTT
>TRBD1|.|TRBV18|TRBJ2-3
CASSPTRGLSPTDTQYF
TGTGCCAGCTCACCAACCAGGGGGCTCTCCCCCACAGATACGCAGTATTTT
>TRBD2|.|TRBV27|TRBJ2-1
CASSPRTSGGHGEQFF
TGTGCCAGCAGTCCCAGGACTAGCGGAGGACATGGTGAGCAGTTCTTC
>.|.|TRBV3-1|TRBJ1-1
CASSQNGLLNTEAFF
TGTGCCAGCAGCCAAAACGGGTTATTGAACACTGAAGCTTTCTTT
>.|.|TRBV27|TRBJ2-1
CASSSTPIGWDNEQFF
TGTGCCAGCAGTTCGACCCCTATTGGGTGGGACAATGAGCAGTTCTTC
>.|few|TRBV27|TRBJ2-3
CASSFRSTDTQYF
TGTGCCAGCAGCTTTAGGAGCACAGATACGCAGTATTTT
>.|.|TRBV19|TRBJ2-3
CASSIPDGEGTDTQYF
TGTGCCAGTAGTATACCAGACGGCGAGGGCACAGATACGCAGTATTTT
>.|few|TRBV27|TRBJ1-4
CASSLGGTNEKLFF
TGTGCCAGCAGTTTGGGAGGCACTAATGAAAAACTGTTTTTT
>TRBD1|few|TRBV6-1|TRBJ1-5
CASSTGGGGNQPQHF
TGTGCCAGCAGCACAGGGGGTGGTGGCAATCAGCCCCAGCATTTT
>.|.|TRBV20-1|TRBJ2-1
CSARVSQKLNEQFF
TGCAGTGCTAGAGTCTCGCAAAAATTGAATGAGCAGTTCTTC
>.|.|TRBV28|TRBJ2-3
CASSSGISRFTDTQYF
TGTGCCAGCAGTTCCGGAATCTCGCGGTTCACAGATACGCAGTATTTT